This is a list of T cell receptor beta chains from one sample in a study of blood T cell repertoires in COVID-19. Sequenced by immunoSEQ multiplex PCR; TCRdb stores in-frame clones only, minus some. The sample has approximately 290,000 clones, over 75% seen once. The sequencing input was PBMCs or T cells enriched from blood (not recorded which). The receptors here all came from a woman in her thirties who had recovered from COVID-19. Each CDR3 is given with its conserved first and last residue. D genes are given only for firm matches. The size entry is marked missing in some rows and otherwise reads once, few, many or a size class.

CDR3: CATGDRTYEQYF; DNA: TGTGCCACCGGGGACAGGACCTACGAGCAGTACTTC; size: .; V: TRBV12-3/TRBV12-4; D: TRBD1; length: 12; J: TRBJ2-7
CDR3: CASSQDRSYGYTF; DNA: TGTGCCAGCAGTCAGGACAGGAGCTATGGCTACACCTTC; size: .; V: TRBV27; D: TRBD1; length: 13; J: TRBJ1-2
CDR3: CASSLDRSYEQYF; DNA: TGTGCCAGCAGTCTGGACAGATCCTACGAGCAGTACTTC; size: .; V: TRBV2; D: .; length: 13; J: TRBJ2-7
CDR3: CSVEGTGGRNTGELFF; DNA: TGCAGCGTTGAAGGGACAGGGGGCCGGAACACCGGGGAGCTGTTTTTT; size: once; V: TRBV29-1; D: TRBD1; length: 16; J: TRBJ2-2
CDR3: CASSDSTSSNEQFF; DNA: TGTGCCAGCAGTGACTCGACTAGCTCCAATGAGCAGTTCTTC; size: few; V: TRBV6-4; D: TRBD2; length: 14; J: TRBJ2-1
CDR3: CASSTQGNTEAFF; DNA: TGTGCCAGCAGCACTCAGGGCAACACTGAAGCTTTCTTT; size: .; V: TRBV7-2; D: .; length: 13; J: TRBJ1-1
CDR3: CASSLWTSGSGTDTQYF; DNA: TGTGCCAGCAGCCTCTGGACTAGCGGGAGCGGTACAGATACGCAGTATTTT; size: .; V: TRBV5-4; D: TRBD2; length: 17; J: TRBJ2-3
CDR3: CASSLGQTLWGTNEKLFF; DNA: TGCGCCAGCAGCTTGGGACAGACTCTATGGGGAACTAATGAAAAACTGTTTTTT; size: .; V: TRBV5-1; D: .; length: 18; J: TRBJ1-4
CDR3: CASSLGTGNQPQHF; DNA: TGTGCCAGCAGCTTAGGGACAGGGAATCAGCCCCAGCATTTT; size: .; V: TRBV7-6; D: TRBD1; length: 14; J: TRBJ1-5
CDR3: CASQGRVRPVETQYF; DNA: TGTGCCAGCCAGGGGAGGGTCAGGCCGGTGGAGACCCAGTACTTC; size: .; V: TRBV7-6; D: .; length: 15; J: TRBJ2-5
CDR3: CASSPYNEQFF; DNA: TGTGCCAGCAGTCCTTACAATGAGCAGTTCTTC; size: .; V: TRBV28; D: .; length: 11; J: TRBJ2-1
CDR3: CATSKNSKDTQYF; DNA: TGTGCCACCAGTAAGAACAGTAAGGATACGCAGTATTTT; size: few; V: TRBV24-1; D: .; length: 13; J: TRBJ2-3
CDR3: CASSLRDSGRHEQYF; DNA: TGCGCCAGCAGCCTACGGGACAGTGGTCGCCACGAGCAGTACTTC; size: .; V: TRBV5-1; D: TRBD1; length: 15; J: TRBJ2-7
CDR3: CASSVRQGVIANYGYTF; DNA: TGTGCCAGCAGTGTCCGACAGGGGGTAATCGCGAACTATGGCTACACCTTC; size: few; V: TRBV27; D: TRBD1; length: 17; J: TRBJ1-2
CDR3: CASSLVPGRSYEQYF; DNA: TGTGCCAGCAGCTTAGTTCCGGGAAGGTCCTACGAGCAGTACTTC; size: once; V: TRBV11-2; D: .; length: 15; J: TRBJ2-7
CDR3: CASSEPAGREGTDTQYF; DNA: TGTGCCAGCAGTGAACCCGCAGGGAGGGAAGGAACAGATACGCAGTATTTT; size: once; V: TRBV2; D: TRBD2; length: 17; J: TRBJ2-3
CDR3: CASSYSVQGLHTEAFF; DNA: TGTGCCAGCAGTTACTCGGTACAGGGTTTGCACACTGAAGCTTTCTTT; size: .; V: TRBV6-5; D: .; length: 16; J: TRBJ1-1
CDR3: CASSQFLAVYNEQFF; DNA: TGTGCCAGCAGCCAATTCCTAGCGGTCTACAATGAGCAGTTCTTC; size: .; V: TRBV16; D: TRBD2; length: 15; J: TRBJ2-1
CDR3: CASSLSSTSGQPSYNEQFF; DNA: TGCGCCAGCAGCTTATCCTCGACTAGCGGACAACCTTCCTACAATGAGCAGTTCTTC; size: .; V: TRBV5-1; D: TRBD2; length: 19; J: TRBJ2-1
CDR3: CAIMGVGLGYNEQFF; DNA: TGTGCCATCATGGGAGTGGGACTAGGCTACAATGAGCAGTTCTTC; size: .; V: TRBV10-3; D: TRBD2; length: 15; J: TRBJ2-1
CDR3: CASSETVPSFSPLHF; DNA: TGCGCCAGCAGTGAGACTGTCCCGAGTTTTTCACCCCTCCACTTT; size: .; V: TRBV10-2; D: .; length: 15; J: TRBJ1-6
CDR3: CASSRIGGAGVFEQFF; DNA: TGTGCCAGCAGCCGCATAGGGGGCGCCGGGGTGTTTGAGCAGTTCTTC; size: .; V: TRBV3-1/TRBV3-2; D: TRBD1; length: 16; J: TRBJ2-1
CDR3: CAWSEAGDEQFF; DNA: TGTGCCTGGAGTGAGGCCGGGGATGAGCAGTTCTTC; size: .; V: TRBV30; D: .; length: 12; J: TRBJ2-1
CDR3: CASSPRVGQGSEQYF; DNA: TGTGCCAGCAGCCCCCGCGTGGGGCAGGGAAGCGAGCAGTACTTC; size: many; V: TRBV3-1/TRBV3-2; D: .; length: 15; J: TRBJ2-7
CDR3: CASSPYNRGLLQETQYF; DNA: TGTGCCAGCAGCCCTTATAACAGGGGTCTACTCCAAGAGACCCAGTACTTC; size: .; V: TRBV7-6; D: TRBD1; length: 17; J: TRBJ2-5
CDR3: CASSLGQHTDTQYF; DNA: TGTGCCAGCAGCCTGGGACAGCACACAGATACGCAGTATTTT; size: .; V: TRBV7-6; D: TRBD1; length: 14; J: TRBJ2-3
CDR3: CAARRTGNTGELFF; DNA: TGTGCCGCGAGGCGTACAGGGAACACCGGGGAGCTGTTTTTT; size: .; V: TRBV27; D: .; length: 14; J: TRBJ2-2
CDR3: CASSQGTNYGYTF; DNA: TGTGCCAGCAGCCAGGGAACTAACTATGGCTACACCTTC; size: few; V: TRBV28; D: .; length: 13; J: TRBJ1-2
CDR3: CSARLTGELFF; DNA: TGCAGTGCTAGGTTAACCGGGGAGCTGTTTTTT; size: .; V: TRBV20-1; D: .; length: 11; J: TRBJ2-2
CDR3: CASSSTYLGQGDHEQYF; DNA: TGTGCCAGCAGCAGCACCTATCTGGGACAGGGGGATCACGAGCAGTACTTC; size: .; V: TRBV7-9; D: TRBD1; length: 17; J: TRBJ2-7
CDR3: CASSDGQNSNQPQHF; DNA: TGTGCCAGCAGCGACGGACAGAATAGCAATCAGCCCCAGCATTTT; size: few; V: TRBV6-6; D: .; length: 15; J: TRBJ1-5
CDR3: CASSFGGRYEQYF; DNA: TGTGCCAGCAGCTTCGGCGGGCGGTACGAGCAGTACTTC; size: .; V: TRBV7-2; D: .; length: 13; J: TRBJ2-7
CDR3: CSASENIQYF; DNA: TGCAGTGCTAGCGAAAACATTCAGTACTTC; size: .; V: TRBV20-1; D: .; length: 10; J: TRBJ2-4
CDR3: CASHPGGNTEAFF; DNA: TGTGCCAGCCACCCGGGGGGGAACACTGAAGCTTTCTTT; size: once; V: TRBV19; D: .; length: 13; J: TRBJ1-1
CDR3: CASSLFLWGQTNTGELFF; DNA: TGTGCCAGCAGTTTATTCCTTTGGGGACAGACGAACACCGGGGAGCTGTTTTTT; size: .; V: TRBV27; D: TRBD1; length: 18; J: TRBJ2-2
CDR3: CASSVAGTSYEKLFF; DNA: TGTGCCAGCAGCGTAGCCGGGACATCCTATGAAAAACTGTTTTTT; size: .; V: TRBV9; D: .; length: 15; J: TRBJ1-4
CDR3: CSTVGGRDTEAFF; DNA: TGCAGCACGGTCGGAGGGCGCGACACTGAAGCTTTCTTT; size: .; V: TRBV29-1; D: .; length: 13; J: TRBJ1-1
CDR3: CASRNRDIGTEQYF; DNA: TGTGCCAGCAGGAACCGGGACATCGGTACCGAGCAGTACTTC; size: few; V: TRBV11-2; D: .; length: 14; J: TRBJ2-7
CDR3: CASRVTGPQETQYF; DNA: TGTGCCAGCAGGGTTACAGGGCCCCAAGAGACCCAGTACTTC; size: .; V: TRBV3-1/TRBV3-2; D: .; length: 14; J: TRBJ2-5
CDR3: CASSAPGQGLAGRNEQYF; DNA: TGTGCCAGCAGTGCCCCGGGACAGGGACTAGCGGGAAGGAACGAGCAGTACTTC; size: .; V: TRBV28; D: TRBD2; length: 18; J: TRBJ2-7
CDR3: CAISTSGEAFF; DNA: TGTGCCATCAGTACCTCGGGGGAAGCTTTCTTT; size: few; V: TRBV10-3; D: .; length: 11; J: TRBJ1-1
CDR3: CASSQPGQGGTEAFF; DNA: TGTGCCAGCAGCCAACCCGGACAGGGCGGCACTGAAGCTTTCTTT; size: .; V: TRBV3-1/TRBV3-2; D: TRBD1; length: 15; J: TRBJ1-1
CDR3: CASSLGAVGLANYGYTF; DNA: TGTGCCAGCAGCTTAGGCGCCGTTGGACTGGCCAACTATGGCTACACCTTC; size: .; V: TRBV5-6; D: .; length: 17; J: TRBJ1-2
CDR3: CASSFLPRESNSPLHF; DNA: TGCGCCAGCAGCTTTTTACCCAGGGAATCCAATTCACCCCTCCACTTT; size: .; V: TRBV5-1; D: .; length: 16; J: TRBJ1-6
CDR3: CASSTGTGGLGPQHF; DNA: TGTGCCAGCAGCACCGGTACAGGGGGTTTGGGGCCCCAGCATTTT; size: once; V: TRBV27; D: TRBD1; length: 15; J: TRBJ1-5
CDR3: CASSDLTGKTNSPLHF; DNA: TGCGCCAGCAGTGATTTGACAGGGAAGACTAATTCACCCCTCCACTTT; size: .; V: TRBV10-2; D: TRBD1; length: 16; J: TRBJ1-6
CDR3: CASSRTIGGNYGYTF; DNA: TGTGCCAGCAGCCGTACCATCGGGGGTAACTATGGCTACACCTTC; size: few; V: TRBV5-5; D: .; length: 15; J: TRBJ1-2
CDR3: CSVEDVGGESSYEQYF; DNA: TGCAGCGTTGAAGATGTGGGCGGGGAGAGCTCCTACGAGCAGTACTTC; size: .; V: TRBV29-1; D: .; length: 16; J: TRBJ2-7
CDR3: CASSDKTGGEAFF; DNA: TGCGCCAGCAGTGATAAGACAGGGGGCGAAGCTTTCTTT; size: .; V: TRBV10-2; D: TRBD1; length: 13; J: TRBJ1-1
CDR3: CASSISGTENTEAFF; DNA: TGTGCCAGCAGTATTTCCGGGACAGAGAACACTGAAGCTTTCTTT; size: .; V: TRBV6-5; D: TRBD1; length: 15; J: TRBJ1-1
CDR3: CASSLMTGGNTIYF; DNA: TGTGCCAGCAGTTTAATGACAGGGGGAAACACCATATATTTT; size: .; V: TRBV28; D: TRBD1; length: 14; J: TRBJ1-3
CDR3: CASSPIAGRGTDTQYF; DNA: TGTGCCAGCTCACCGATAGCGGGACGGGGCACAGATACGCAGTATTTT; size: .; V: TRBV18; D: TRBD2; length: 16; J: TRBJ2-3
CDR3: CASSPGQGPTEAFF; DNA: TGTGCCAGCTCCCCCGGACAGGGCCCCACTGAAGCTTTCTTT; size: .; V: TRBV18; D: TRBD1; length: 14; J: TRBJ1-1
CDR3: CASSPYSGKNIQYF; DNA: TGTGCCAGCAGCCCCTACAGTGGAAAAAACATTCAGTACTTC; size: .; V: TRBV27; D: .; length: 14; J: TRBJ2-4
CDR3: CASSNGGYYNEQFF; DNA: TGTGCCAGCAGTAACGGGGGATACTACAATGAGCAGTTCTTC; size: .; V: TRBV6-2/TRBV6-3; D: .; length: 14; J: TRBJ2-1
CDR3: CASSYSTGFVQGAHEQYF; DNA: TGTGCCAGCAGTTACTCGACGGGGTTCGTACAGGGGGCCCACGAGCAGTACTTC; size: .; V: TRBV6-2/TRBV6-3; D: TRBD1; length: 18; J: TRBJ2-7
CDR3: CAIRATSGSWPEQFF; DNA: TGTGCCATCAGGGCTACTAGCGGGAGTTGGCCTGAGCAGTTCTTC; size: once; V: TRBV10-3; D: TRBD2; length: 15; J: TRBJ2-1
CDR3: CASGTPGQGVYGYTF; DNA: TGTGCCAGCGGGACTCCGGGACAGGGTGTCTATGGCTACACCTTC; size: .; V: TRBV6-5; D: TRBD1; length: 15; J: TRBJ1-2
CDR3: CAISESGGGSGNTIYF; DNA: TGTGCCATCAGTGAGTCTGGCGGGGGCTCTGGAAACACCATATATTTT; size: .; V: TRBV10-3; D: .; length: 16; J: TRBJ1-3